This is a list of T cell receptor beta chains from one sample in a study of blood T cell repertoires in COVID-19. Generated by immunoSEQ multiplex PCR, the TCRdb table keeps only in-frame clones and is missing some. In the table there are roughly 400,000 clones, approximately 87% of which are singletons. The sample comprised peripheral blood. The receptors stem from a woman aged 60 to 75 with COVID-19, enrolled during active disease. Each CDR3 is given with its conserved first and last residue. D genes are given only for firm matches. For some rows the clone size is stated as once, few or many, or as a class when expanded; others skip it.

NA,TRBV5-1,NA,TRBJ2-1,CASSRGGQSSYNEQFF,TGCGCCAGCAGTCGCGGGGGCCAAAGCTCCTACAATGAGCAGTTCTTC
few,TRBV15,NA,TRBJ2-2,CATSRDGDGGELFF,TGTGCCACCAGCAGAGACGGAGACGGCGGGGAGCTGTTTTTT
NA,TRBV6-4,NA,TRBJ1-5,CASSEGAYSNQPQHF,TGTGCCAGCAGTGAAGGAGCGTATAGCAATCAGCCCCAGCATTTT
once,TRBV19,NA,TRBJ2-7,CASMGGTPPYEQYF,TGTGCCAGTATGGGAGGGACACCACCCTACGAGCAGTACTTC
NA,TRBV4-2,TRBD2,TRBJ2-2,CASSQPSSGGNTGELFF,TGTGCCAGCAGCCAACCTTCTAGCGGGGGGAACACCGGGGAGCTGTTTTTT
NA,TRBV28,TRBD1,TRBJ1-5,CASSQRTGNQPQHF,TGTGCCAGCAGTCAAAGGACAGGGAATCAGCCCCAGCATTTT
NA,TRBV4-1,NA,TRBJ1-6,CASSQEGANSPLHF,TGCGCCAGCAGCCAAGAAGGGGCAAATTCACCCCTCCACTTT
NA,TRBV3-1/TRBV3-2,TRBD2,TRBJ2-5,CASSLRGGGAETQYF,TGTGCCAGCAGCCTCAGAGGCGGGGGGGCAGAGACCCAGTACTTC
NA,TRBV6-6,TRBD1,TRBJ1-4,CASSPGQGNEKLFF,TGTGCCAGCAGTCCCGGACAGGGCAATGAAAAACTGTTTTTT
NA,TRBV6-6,NA,TRBJ1-1,CASSPGGSNTEAFF,TGTGCCAGCAGCCCCGGAGGTAGCAACACTGAAGCTTTCTTT
NA,TRBV6-5,NA,TRBJ1-2,CASRRTDTRRGYTF,TGTGCCAGCAGACGGACAGACACCCGTCGGGGCTACACCTTC
NA,TRBV5-4,TRBD1,TRBJ2-2,CASSRDRDDTGELFF,TGTGCCAGCAGTCGGGACAGGGATGACACCGGGGAGCTGTTTTTT
NA,TRBV27,NA,TRBJ1-4,CASSSQYEQINEKLFF,TGTGCCAGCTCTAGCCAATACGAACAGATTAATGAAAAACTGTTTTTT
NA,TRBV3-1/TRBV3-2,NA,TRBJ1-5,CASSQVRGGQPQHF,TGTGCCAGCAGCCAAGTCCGAGGAGGACAGCCCCAGCATTTT
NA,TRBV28,NA,TRBJ2-6,CASSFRVSGANVLTF,TGTGCCAGCAGTTTCAGGGTCTCTGGGGCCAACGTCCTGACTTTC
NA,TRBV10-1,TRBD1,TRBJ2-5,CVRPTTGGGETQYF,TGCGTCCGACCGACGACAGGGGGCGGAGAGACCCAGTACTTC
NA,TRBV5-4,NA,TRBJ2-7,CASSFDRSLYEQYF,TGTGCCAGCAGCTTCGACAGGAGCCTCTACGAGCAGTACTTC
once,TRBV7-3,TRBD1,TRBJ2-1,CASSLGQGNNEQFF,TGTGCCAGCAGCTTGGGACAGGGGAACAATGAGCAGTTCTTC
NA,TRBV10-3,NA,TRBJ1-5,CATREEGGRPSDQPQHF,TGTGCCACCAGAGAGGAGGGAGGACGTCCGAGTGATCAGCCCCAGCATTTT
NA,TRBV5-6,TRBD1,TRBJ2-3,CASSFSGTGGRTDTQYF,TGTGCCAGCAGCTTTTCCGGGACAGGGGGACGCACAGATACGCAGTATTTT
NA,TRBV6-4,NA,TRBJ2-1,CASSTRGWSSYNEQFF,TGTGCCAGCAGTACTAGGGGGTGGAGCTCCTACAATGAGCAGTTCTTC
NA,TRBV4-1,NA,TRBJ1-3,CASSQFASVSGNTIYF,TGCGCCAGCAGCCAGTTTGCGTCCGTCTCTGGAAACACCATATATTTT
NA,TRBV5-1,TRBD1,TRBJ1-5,CASSEQGSNQPQHF,TGCGCCAGCAGCGAACAGGGGAGCAATCAGCCCCAGCATTTT
NA,TRBV19,NA,TRBJ1-5,CASSSTFLVSLSNQPQHF,TGTGCCAGTAGTAGTACCTTTTTGGTCAGTTTAAGCAATCAGCCCCAGCATTTT
NA,TRBV2,TRBD1,TRBJ1-4,CASRVQGLSEKLFF,TGTGCCAGCAGGGTACAGGGGTTAAGTGAAAAACTGTTTTTT
NA,TRBV5-1,NA,TRBJ1-6,CASSLAGGSNSPLHF,TGCGCCAGCAGCTTGGCGGGGGGAAGCAATTCACCCCTCCACTTT
NA,TRBV4-2,TRBD1,TRBJ1-5,CASSQGTGGNQPQHF,TGTGCCAGCAGCCAAGGGACAGGGGGCAATCAGCCCCAGCATTTT
NA,TRBV19,NA,TRBJ2-3,CASSQYVTDTQYF,TGTGCCAGTAGCCAGTATGTCACAGATACGCAGTATTTT
NA,TRBV7-2,NA,TRBJ1-1,CASSRLPWGGKNTEAFF,TGTGCCAGCAGCCGCTTGCCGTGGGGAGGGAAGAACACTGAAGCTTTCTTT
many,TRBV7-2,NA,TRBJ1-3,CASSLLSSGNTIYF,TGTGCCAGCAGCTTACTGAGCTCTGGAAACACCATATATTTT
NA,TRBV5-1,TRBD1,TRBJ1-3,CASSVTGAGGNTIYF,TGCGCCAGCAGCGTGACAGGGGCAGGTGGAAACACCATATATTTT
NA,TRBV5-3,TRBD1,TRBJ2-4,CARSPTGTGGFEAKNIQYF,TGTGCCAGAAGCCCCACCGGGACAGGGGGCTTTGAAGCCAAAAACATTCAGTACTTC
NA,TRBV5-4,TRBD2,TRBJ2-3,CASSSGGLAGLTDTQYF,TGTGCCAGCAGCTCGGGGGGACTAGCGGGGTTGACAGATACGCAGTATTTT
NA,TRBV7-2,TRBD2,TRBJ2-5,CASGSGTSFETQYF,TGTGCCAGCGGATCCGGGACTAGCTTCGAGACCCAGTACTTC
NA,TRBV6-2/TRBV6-3,TRBD1,TRBJ1-2,CASSGLTGGYGYTF,TGTGCCAGCAGTGGATTGACAGGGGGTTACGGCTACACCTTC
NA,TRBV11-2,TRBD1,TRBJ1-2,CASSRDREVYGYTF,TGTGCCAGCAGTAGGGACAGGGAGGTCTATGGCTACACCTTC
few,TRBV19,NA,TRBJ2-7,CASSIRQGYEQYF,TGTGCCAGTAGTATAAGGCAGGGCTACGAGCAGTACTTC
NA,TRBV6-5,NA,TRBJ1-3,CASRIEDSGNTIYF,TGTGCCAGCAGGATTGAGGACTCTGGAAACACCATATATTTT
NA,TRBV21-1,NA,TRBJ1-3,CASSGQGPRSGNTIYF,TGTGCCAGCAGCGGACAGGGGCCTCGCTCTGGAAACACCATATATTTT
NA,TRBV14,TRBD1,TRBJ1-2,CASSPGQGWFGGYTF,TGTGCCAGCAGCCCCGGACAGGGGTGGTTCGGTGGCTACACCTTC
NA,TRBV5-1,TRBD1,TRBJ1-2,CASSLRQGTNYGYTF,TGCGCCAGCAGCCTCCGACAGGGGACTAACTATGGCTACACCTTC
NA,TRBV28,TRBD2,TRBJ2-7,CASSSPDSGTIHFYEQYF,TGTGCCAGCAGCTCACCTGATTCCGGGACTATTCATTTCTACGAGCAGTACTTC
NA,TRBV7-9,TRBD1,TRBJ1-6,CASSGRPTGGVSPLHF,TGTGCCAGCAGCGGCCGGCCGACAGGGGGAGTTTCACCCCTCCACTTT
NA,TRBV7-2,TRBD1,TRBJ1-2,CASSLGQGAGGYTF,TGTGCCAGCAGCTTGGGACAGGGGGCAGGTGGCTACACCTTC
NA,TRBV6-5,NA,TRBJ1-2,CASSYSGPNYGYTF,TGTGCCAGCAGTTACTCGGGGCCTAACTATGGCTACACCTTC
once,TRBV30,NA,TRBJ2-5,CAWSVNPVETQYF,TGTGCCTGGAGTGTTAACCCGGTGGAGACCCAGTACTTC
NA,TRBV5-6,TRBD1,TRBJ1-1,CASSPFYGQGEDTEAFF,TGTGCCAGCAGCCCCTTTTACGGACAGGGGGAAGACACTGAAGCTTTCTTT
few,TRBV15,NA,TRBJ1-2,CATSPGTGGGSGYTF,TGTGCCACCAGCCCCGGGACTGGAGGTGGCAGCGGCTACACCTTC
NA,TRBV19,TRBD1,TRBJ2-2,CASGKQGANTGELFF,TGTGCCAGTGGGAAACAGGGGGCGAACACCGGGGAGCTGTTTTTT
NA,TRBV19,TRBD1,TRBJ1-4,CASSKGQGVSTNEKLFF,TGTGCCAGTAGTAAGGGACAGGGGGTTTCGACTAATGAAAAACTGTTTTTT